The next 10 T cell receptor beta chains were all read from a single sample in a study of blood T cell repertoires in COVID-19 (dated by TCRdb to the early 2020s). Library preparation employed the immunoSEQ multiplex PCR assay. In TCRdb, the immuneACCESS table is reduced to in-frame sequences with V and J assigned. These tables do not hold every clone; where another copy was compared, an unresolved V gene accounts for under half, and the others remain unexplained. The sample table lists approximately 64,000 clones, around nine tenths of them with a count of one. The ten largest clonotypes hold about 4% of the sample. Specimen: peripheral blood. All receptors come from a man between 65 and 85 years old with acute or convalescent COVID-19.

The chain links TRBV30 to TRBJ1-6; tentatively, D is TRBD1 (5 bases). V gave up 3 bases and J gave up 6 bases, with 12 bases separating them. The CDR3 length is 14 residues. Germline CDR1 is GTSNPN and CDR2 is SVGIG (reference sequence). The CDR3 here is CAWSHPGPNSPLHF. CDR3 coding DNA: TGTGCCTGGAGCCACCCAGGGCCTAATTCACCCCTCCACTTT.

This chain links TRBV4-3 with TRBJ2-1; TRBD1 aligns across 7 bases. Germline-derived CDR1 and CDR2 are LGHNA and YSLEER. Losses at the gene ends were 4 bases for V and 5 bases for J; bases not matched to a gene: 5. This CDR3 has 14 amino acids. CDR3 protein: CASSPGQANNEQFF. The CDR3 DNA reads TGCGCCAGCAGCCCCGGACAGGCAAACAATGAGCAGTTCTTC.

J is TRBJ2-3 and V is TRBV7-3; the match to TRBD1 covers 7 bases. From germline, CDR1 is SGHTA and CDR2 FQGTGA. J was trimmed by 3 bases and V by 4 bases; bases with no gene match: 7. The CDR3 has 15 amino acids. The CDR3 protein is CASSSSQGQTDTQYF. In DNA form, the CDR3 reads TGTGCCAGCAGCTCCTCCCAGGGACAGACAGATACGCAGTATTTT.

V gene TRBV4-1 combines with J gene TRBJ2-1, with 8 bases identical to TRBD2. Germline CDR1 reads MGHRA; CDR2 reads YSYEKL. With V trimmed by 1 base and J by 4 bases, 6 bases remained unmatched. The CDR3 consists of 16 residues. Here the CDR3 DNA reads TGCGCCAGCAGCCAAGCAACTAGCGGCGAATACAATGAGCAGTTCTTC. This codes for CASSQATSGEYNEQFF.

The gene calls are TRBV5-1 and TRBJ2-3; 9 nucleotides agree with TRBD2. V lost 4 bases and J lost 6; bases outside the gene matches: 12. The CDR3 is made up of 16 amino acids. Germline V lookup: CDR1 SGHRS, CDR2 YFSETQ. The CDR3 spells CASSELGTSQTDTQYF. CDR3 nucleotides: TGCGCCAGCAGCGAGCTCGGGACTAGCCAGACGGATACGCAGTATTTT.

The CDR3 sequence is CASKRGGYSNQPQHF. The CDR3 bases are TGTGCCAGCAAGCGGGGGGGCTATAGCAATCAGCCCCAGCATTTT. The rearrangement uses TRBV28 and TRBJ1-5; tentative D call: TRBD1 (6 bases). Trimming left V 7 bases short and J 0 bases short, with 13 bases between. The CDR3 is 15 residues long. In germline, CDR1 is MDHEN, CDR2 SYDVKM.

The chain joins TRBV29-1 to TRBJ1-2; D unresolved. CDR1 and CDR2 (germline): SQVTM, ANQGSEA. Trimming stripped 4 bases from V and 6 bases from J, with 3 bases between. CDR3 length equals 9 residues. CDR3 sequence reads: CSVVDGYTF. The CDR3 bases are TGCAGCGTTGTCGATGGCTACACCTTC.

The V call is TRBV10-3, the J call TRBJ1-1; D perhaps matches TRBD1 (6 bases). Trimming stripped 5 bases from V and 3 bases from J, with 13 bases between. The CDR3 has 14 residues. Germline-derived CDR1 and CDR2 are ENHRY and SYGVKD. The CDR3 spells CAISSRGADTEAFF. The CDR3 region has the DNA TGTGCCATCAGTTCCAGGGGCGCGGACACTGAAGCTTTCTTT.

The chain recombines TRBV27 with TRBJ1-1; 9 bases match TRBD1. Trimming cost V 7 bases and J 7 bases; bases outside gene matches: 10. Germline CDR1 is MNHEY and CDR2 is SMNVEV (reference sequence). This CDR3 contains 14 residues. The CDR3 DNA is TGTGCCAGCACCAGTCCCGGGACAGGGAATGAAGCTTTCTTT. Its translation: CASTSPGTGNEAFF.

The chain couples TRBV5-8 to TRBJ2-1; 13 nucleotides line up with TRBD2. The ends lost 0 bases at V and 3 bases at J; junction bases unmatched: 3. The CDR3 runs 17 residues. CDR1 is SGHTS and CDR2 is YDEGEE in the germline V gene. The CDR3 bases are TGTGCCAGCAGCTTGGGGACTAGCGGGGGCAGCTACAATGAGCAGTTCTTC. It is translated as CASSLGTSGGSYNEQFF.